This entry concerns a single T cell receptor beta chain. Profiled with immunoSEQ multiplex PCR; TCRdb holds only in-frame clones, not every one. Of 350,000 to 450,000 clones listed, about nine tenths were seen once; the top ten hold about 0.78%. The CDR3 runs to 14 residues. Germline-derived CDR1 and CDR2 are SGHDT and YYEEEE. The germline V and J ends were trimmed by 7 bases and 2 bases, with 15 bases remaining between them. This sample is drawn from a study of blood T cell repertoires in COVID-19. Study details: Both acute and convalescent COVID-19 samples were obtained from the United States, Italy and Spain.

The sequence derives from a woman aged 40-49 years who had been exposed to COVID-19. Sequenced input: PBMCs or T cells enriched from blood (not recorded which). The J gene is TRBJ1-1, the V gene TRBV5-6; D perhaps matches TRBD1 (5 bases). The CDR3 DNA follows: TGTGCCAGCCGAAAGGTGACAGTTAACACTGAAGCTTTCTTT. This sequence encodes CASRKVTVNTEAFF. Full variable domain (remainder filled in from reference TRBV5-6 and TRBJ1-1): DAGVTQSPTHLIKTRGQQVTLRCSPKSGHDTVSWYQQALGQGPQFIFQYYEEEERQRGNFPDRFSGHQFPNYSSELNVNALLLGDSALYLCASRKVTVNTEAFFGQGTRLTVV.